A single sample is the source of the 6 T cell receptor beta chains below, sequenced in a study of blood T cell repertoires in COVID-19 (dated by TCRdb to the early 2020s). Libraries were constructed by the immunoSEQ multiplex PCR assay. TCRdb took this table from immuneACCESS and kept in-frame rearrangements with V and J called. Such tables lack part of the clones; where checked against another copy, unresolved V genes explain under half of the gap, and the rest is unexplained. This sample holds around 220,000 clones; approximately 80% were observed only once. Of the sample, 4% to 4.5% is held by the ten largest clones. Sequenced: peripheral blood. The receptors shown here come from a woman between 40 and 50 years old with active or convalescent COVID-19.

This clone was recorded once. The gene calls are TRBV2 and TRBJ2-2; D is ambiguous. CDR3 length equals 12 residues. The germline V and J ends were trimmed by 3 bases and 6 bases, with 5 bases remaining between them. Germline-derived CDR1 and CDR2 are SNHLY and FYNNEI. As DNA, the CDR3 is TGTGCCAGCAGTGATCATGCCGGGGAGCTGTTTTTT. As protein: CASSDHAGELFF.

The sample holds a few counts of this clone. The rearrangement joins TRBV9 to TRBJ1-2; TRBD1 agrees at 7 bases. V gave up 4 bases and J gave up 2 bases; unmatched junction bases: 2. From germline, CDR1 is SGDLS and CDR2 YYNGEE. This CDR3 comprises 13 residues. Here the CDR3 DNA reads TGTGCCAGCAGCCAACAGGGGAACTATGGCTACACCTTC. This sequence encodes CASSQQGNYGYTF.

The gene calls are TRBV19 and TRBJ2-3, with 13 nucleotides matching TRBD2. CDR1 and CDR2 from the germline V gene are LNHDA and SQIVND (reference sequence). The CDR3 length is 17 residues. The V gene end was trimmed by 4 bases and the J gene end by 5 bases; junction bases not matched to a gene: 9. CDR3 sequence: CASSRKTSGGPIDTQYF. The DNA of the CDR3 is TGTGCCAGTAGTAGGAAGACTAGCGGGGGGCCAATAGATACGCAGTATTTT.

The chain uses TRBV18 and TRBJ1-5; TRBD1 agrees at 7 bases. CDR1 is KGHSH and CDR2 is LQKENI in the germline V gene. CDR3 length: 15 amino acids. V lost 6 bases and J lost 6; bases outside the gene matches: 11. The CDR3 reads CASSQQGIGGQPQHF. The DNA for the CDR3 is TGTGCCAGCTCGCAACAGGGGATTGGAGGTCAGCCCCAGCATTTT. The full variable domain, rest sourced from reference TRBV18 and TRBJ1-5, is NAGVMQNPRHLVRRRGQEARLRCSPMKGHSHVYWYRQLPEEGLKFMVYLQKENIIDESGMPKERFSAEFPKEGPSILRIQQVVRGDSAAYFCASSQQGIGGQPQHFGDGTRLSIL.

This clone was picked up one time. The chain carries TRBV2 and TRBJ2-3; TRBD2 matches at 9 bases. The germline CDR1 and CDR2 sequences are SNHLY and FYNNEI. Trimming took 11 bases from V and 5 from J; bases not matched to a gene: 14. This CDR3 has 15 amino acids. For the CDR3, the DNA is TGTGCCGGGGTGGCGGGGGGGGCCTTTGGAGATACGCAGTATTTT. This gives the protein CAGVAGGAFGDTQYF.

This clone was detected a few times. The rearrangement joins TRBV2 to TRBJ2-2; D ambiguous. This CDR3 is built from 11 residues. The germline V and J ends were trimmed by 6 bases and 8 bases, with 7 bases remaining between them. Germline CDR1 reads SNHLY; CDR2 reads FYNNEI. CDR3 sequence: CASSRSGELFF. CDR3 coding DNA: TGTGCCAGCAGCAGATCGGGGGAGCTGTTTTTT.